One sample yielded the 26 T cell receptor beta chains listed below, sequenced in a study of cytomegalovirus exposure and HLA in healthy donors. Clones were sequenced by immunoSEQ multiplex PCR, and TCRdb holds only the in-frame ones, with some missing. This repertoire shows over 200,000 clones, almost 90% found once; its top ten account for about 3%. The sample comprised PBMCs. These receptors were taken from a woman under 30 in good health and CMV-seronegative.

This clone appeared once. The V and J genes are TRBV6-6 and TRBJ2-7; 8 bases agree with TRBD2. Trimming removed 5 bases from V and 0 bases from J; junction bases left unmatched: 6. CDR3 length: 15 amino acids. The V gene's germline CDR1 is MNHNY and CDR2 SVGAGI (reference sequence). CDR3 nucleotide sequence: TGTGCCAGCAGTCAACCTGGGACTAGCTCCTACGAGCAGTACTTC. This translates into CASSQPGTSSYEQYF.

CDR3 DNA sequence: TGTGCCAGTAGTACTCAGCGCAGGGATGAGCAGTACTTC. This gives the protein CASSTQRRDEQYF. V and J are TRBV19 and TRBJ2-7; D might be TRBD1 (5 bases). Trimming took off 4 bases at V and 7 bases at J, with 14 bases between the two ends. Germline V gene data show CDR1 as LNHDA and CDR2 as SQIVND (reference sequence). This CDR3 has 13 amino acids.

V gene TRBV6-4 combines with J gene TRBJ2-1; D gene uncertain. Per the germline V gene, CDR1 is MRHNA and CDR2 is SNTAGT. The CDR3 covers 13 residues. Between the trimmed V and J ends, which lost 5 bases and 0 bases, there was a span of 5 bases. CDR3 coding DNA: TGTGCCAGCAGTCCCTCCTCCTACAATGAGCAGTTCTTC. Translated: CASSPSSYNEQFF.

The V call is TRBV29-1, the J call TRBJ1-1; 8 nucleotides agree with TRBD1. Germline V lookup: CDR1 SQVTM, CDR2 ANQGSEA. V shed 4 bases and J 1 base; nucleotides not matched to a gene: 5. The CDR3 is 14 amino acids. This chain's CDR3 is CSVVLTGGNTEAFF. The DNA of the CDR3 is TGCAGCGTTGTACTTACAGGGGGGAACACTGAAGCTTTCTTT.

This chain links TRBV27 with TRBJ2-7; a weak D match, TRBD2 (6 bases). Germline CDR1 and CDR2: MNHEY and SMNVEV (reference sequence). With 3 bases removed from V and 3 bases from J, the gap between germline ends came to 9 bases. The CDR3 loop spans 13 amino acids. In DNA form, the CDR3 reads TGTGCCAGCAGTTTTCGGGAGAGCTACGAGCAGTACTTC. Protein: CASSFRESYEQYF.

J is TRBJ2-3 and V is TRBV27; possible D gene TRBD1, 5 bases. The germline gives CDR1 MNHEY, CDR2 SMNVEV (reference sequence). V lost 3 bases and J lost 3, with 13 bases in between. CDR3 size: 15 residues. CDR3 in amino acids: CASSFQGRPTDTQYF. In nucleotides, the CDR3 is TGTGCCAGCAGTTTTCAGGGTCGGCCTACAGATACGCAGTATTTT.

The chain couples TRBV29-1 to TRBJ1-4; TRBD1 is a possible D gene (5 bases). With 5 bases removed from V and 8 bases from J, the gap between germline ends came to 18 bases. The CDR3 spans 14 residues. Germline CDR1 reads SQVTM; CDR2 reads ANQGSEA. In nucleotides, the CDR3 is TGCAGCGTTAGCCCGCTGGGACTGGGAGAAAAACTGTTTTTT. Translating it yields CSVSPLGLGEKLFF.

This chain links TRBV7-8 with TRBJ2-2, with D tentatively TRBD1 (6 bases). The CDR3 is made up of 16 amino acids. Per the germline V gene, CDR1 is SGHVS and CDR2 is FQNEAQ. Trimming left V 5 bases short and J 4 bases short, with 17 bases between. The CDR3 region is CASSRKQGLATGELFF. As DNA, the CDR3 is TGTGCCAGCAGCCGAAAACAGGGATTAGCCACCGGGGAGCTGTTTTTT. Full variable domain (rest looked up from reference TRBV7-8 and TRBJ2-2): GAGVSQSPRYKVAKRGQDVALRCDPISGHVSLFWYQQALGQGPEFLTYFQNEAQLDKSGLPSDRFFAERPEGSVSTLKIQRTQQEDSAVYLCASSRKQGLATGELFFGEGSRLTVL.

The rearrangement joins TRBV28 to TRBJ2-7; D is undetermined. Deletions cut 6 bases from V and 0 bases from J, with 18 bases between. CDR3 size: 16 residues. Germline loops: CDR1 MDHEN, CDR2 SYDVKM. The CDR3 coding sequence is TGTGCCAGCAGCGCTTTACTGAGGCTAAGCTCCTACGAGCAGTACTTC. This translates into CASSALLRLSSYEQYF.

The V gene is TRBV15, the J gene TRBJ2-5, with 8 nucleotides matching TRBD1. Germline V gene lookup returns CDR1 LNHNV and CDR2 YYDKDF (reference sequence). V lost 1 base to trimming and J lost 2 bases; unmatched junction nucleotides: 3. The CDR3 runs to 15 residues. The CDR3 spells CATSRATGEQETQYF. The DNA for the CDR3 is TGTGCCACCAGCAGAGCGACAGGGGAGCAAGAGACCCAGTACTTC.

The V gene is TRBV7-9, the J gene TRBJ2-4; D is unresolved. The CDR3 contains 14 residues. With 5 bases removed from V and 8 bases from J, the gap between germline ends came to 16 bases. Germline assignment: CDR1 SEHNR and CDR2 FQNEAQ (reference sequence). CDR3: CASSPNYATDIQYF. The CDR3 nucleotides are TGTGCCAGCAGCCCCAACTATGCTACTGACATTCAGTACTTC.

The V call is TRBV5-6, the J call TRBJ2-7; TRBD1 matches 8 bases. The CDR3 is 16 residues long. Germline V gene lookup returns CDR1 SGHDT and CDR2 YYEEEE. The J segment lost 3 bases and the V segment lost 5 bases, leaving 13 bases of the junction unmatched. In DNA form, the CDR3 reads TGTGCCAGCAGACCATATACAGGGGGTGAGTACTACGAGCAGTACTTC. The encoded protein is CASRPYTGGEYYEQYF.

This clone was found once. The chain joins TRBV9 to TRBJ2-2, with 8 bases matching TRBD1. Trimming at V came to 5 bases and at J to 2 bases, leaving 8 bases not matched to a gene. Germline loops: CDR1 SGDLS, CDR2 YYNGEE. The length of the CDR3 is 16 residues. The CDR3 nucleotides are TGTGCCAGCAGATCCCGGGACAGGAGAAACACCGGGGAGCTGTTTTTT. Translating gives CASRSRDRRNTGELFF.

The V gene is TRBV2, the J gene TRBJ2-2, with TRBD2 identical over 7 bases. Germline V gives CDR1 SNHLY, CDR2 FYNNEI. With V trimmed by 0 bases and J by 1 base, 5 bases remained unmatched. There are 17 residues in the CDR3. CDR3 loop: CASSEAAPSGNTGELFF. The CDR3 DNA follows: TGTGCCAGCAGTGAAGCGGCCCCTAGCGGGAACACCGGGGAGCTGTTTTTT.

The rearrangement joins TRBV7-6 to TRBJ2-7; no definite D call. The CDR3 is 14 residues long. V lost 2 bases and J lost 1, with 9 bases in between. Germline CDR1 and CDR2: SGHVS and FNYEAQ. CDR3 residues: CASSLSQQSYEQYF. The CDR3 bases are TGTGCCAGCAGCTTATCTCAACAGTCCTACGAGCAGTACTTC.

This clone came up a few times. V gene TRBV4-1 combines with J gene TRBJ2-7; 7 nucleotides align to TRBD1. The CDR3 spans 14 residues. The V gene's germline CDR1 is MGHRA and CDR2 YSYEKL. V lost 2 bases, J lost 3 bases, and 4 bases stayed unmatched. The CDR3 DNA sequence: TGCGCCAGCAGCCAAATGACAGGGCACTACGAGCAGTACTTC. Its protein is CASSQMTGHYEQYF.

This sequence joins TRBV2 and TRBJ2-1, with 7 positions matching TRBD1. Per germline, CDR1 SNHLY and CDR2 FYNNEI. This CDR3 contains 16 residues. V was clipped by 6 bases and J by 2 bases; unmatched bases: 10. For the CDR3, the DNA is TGTGCCAGCAGCCAAGCCGGGGACAGAACCTACAATGAGCAGTTCTTC. As protein: CASSQAGDRTYNEQFF.

The chain has TRBV9 and TRBJ2-5; 14 bases are shared with TRBD2. Germline CDR1 and CDR2: SGDLS and YYNGEE. Trimming removed 4 bases from V and 5 bases from J; junction bases left unmatched: 4. The CDR3 has 15 amino acids. In DNA, the CDR3 is TGTGCCAGCAGCCAGGGACTAGCGGGAGAGGAGACCCAGTACTTC. It yields the protein CASSQGLAGEETQYF.

V is TRBV19 and J is TRBJ2-7, with 8 bases lining up with TRBD1. This CDR3 is built from 14 residues. J gave up 4 bases and V 5 bases, and 7 bases lay outside the gene matches. CDR1 is LNHDA, CDR2 SQIVND, per germline (reference sequence). This CDR3 is CASSAQQGEYEQYF. DNA of the CDR3: TGTGCCAGTAGTGCCCAACAGGGGGAATACGAGCAGTACTTC.

The chain has TRBV4-1 and TRBJ2-1, with D perhaps matching TRBD2 (5 bases). V gave up 0 bases and J gave up 11 bases, with 23 bases separating them. Germline V CDR1 and CDR2: MGHRA, YSYEKL. CDR3 length: 17 residues. In nucleotides, the CDR3 is TGCGCCAGCAGCCAAGATCGAGATCTAGCCTGGTTGTCGCAGCAGTTCTTC. Translated, it gives CASSQDRDLAWLSQQFF.

V gene TRBV29-1 combines with J gene TRBJ2-7, with D perhaps TRBD2 (6 bases). V lost 3 bases and J lost 4, with 13 bases in between. The CDR3 totals 13 residues. Per the germline V gene, CDR1 is SQVTM and CDR2 is ANQGSEA. The CDR3 region is CSVDQGGGYEQYF. DNA for the CDR3: TGCAGCGTTGATCAGGGAGGAGGGTACGAGCAGTACTTC.

V usage is TRBV27 and J usage is TRBJ2-1, with 8 bases fitting TRBD1. The germline CDR1 and CDR2 sequences are MNHEY and SMNVEV (reference sequence). The CDR3 runs to 14 residues. J was trimmed by 7 bases and V by 5 bases; bases with no gene match: 7. Written as DNA, the CDR3 is TGTGCCAGCAGTACGACAGGGGCGATGAATGAGCAGTTCTTC. Translating it yields CASSTTGAMNEQFF.

The V call is TRBV28, the J call TRBJ1-1, with TRBD1 identical over 11 bases. The CDR3 totals 18 residues. Trimming at V came to 3 bases and at J to 0 bases, leaving 9 bases not matched to a gene. CDR1 and CDR2 (germline): MDHEN, SYDVKM. The CDR3 coding sequence is TGTGCCAGCAGTTTTTCTCCGGGACAGGGGGGATTGAACACTGAAGCTTTCTTT. This translates into CASSFSPGQGGLNTEAFF.

V usage is TRBV7-9 and J usage is TRBJ1-1; maybe TRBD1 (5 bases). Trimming cost V 5 bases and J 2 bases, with 12 bases left between them. This CDR3 has 14 residues. Looked up from germline, CDR1 is SEHNR and CDR2 is FQNEAQ (reference sequence). The CDR3 loop reads CASSPTRDNTEAFF. The CDR3 nucleotides read TGTGCCAGCAGCCCGACCAGGGATAACACTGAAGCTTTCTTT. Full variable domain (remainder filled in from reference TRBV7-9 and TRBJ1-1): DTGVSQNPRHKITKRGQNVTFRCDPISEHNRLYWYRQTLGQGPEFLTYFQNEAQLEKSRLLSDRFSAERPKGSFSTLEIQRTEQGDSAMYLCASSPTRDNTEAFFGQGTRLTVV.

This chain uses TRBV5-5 with TRBJ1-2; TRBD1 is a possible D gene (5 bases). Trimming cost V 2 bases and J 7 bases, with 15 bases left between them. The CDR3 has 14 amino acids. In germline, CDR1 is SGHKS, CDR2 YYEKEE (reference sequence). The CDR3 protein is CASSLTGDLTGYTF. DNA of the CDR3: TGTGCCAGCAGCTTAACAGGAGACCTAACTGGCTACACCTTC.

CDR3 region: CASRWESGGTGELFF. The CDR3 region has the DNA TGTGCCAGCAGGTGGGAAAGCGGGGGGACCGGGGAGCTGTTTTTT. The chain joins TRBV27 to TRBJ2-2; 9 positions match TRBD2. V shed 6 bases and J 5 bases; nucleotides not matched to a gene: 7. The germline gives CDR1 MNHEY, CDR2 SMNVEV (reference sequence). The CDR3 totals 15 residues.